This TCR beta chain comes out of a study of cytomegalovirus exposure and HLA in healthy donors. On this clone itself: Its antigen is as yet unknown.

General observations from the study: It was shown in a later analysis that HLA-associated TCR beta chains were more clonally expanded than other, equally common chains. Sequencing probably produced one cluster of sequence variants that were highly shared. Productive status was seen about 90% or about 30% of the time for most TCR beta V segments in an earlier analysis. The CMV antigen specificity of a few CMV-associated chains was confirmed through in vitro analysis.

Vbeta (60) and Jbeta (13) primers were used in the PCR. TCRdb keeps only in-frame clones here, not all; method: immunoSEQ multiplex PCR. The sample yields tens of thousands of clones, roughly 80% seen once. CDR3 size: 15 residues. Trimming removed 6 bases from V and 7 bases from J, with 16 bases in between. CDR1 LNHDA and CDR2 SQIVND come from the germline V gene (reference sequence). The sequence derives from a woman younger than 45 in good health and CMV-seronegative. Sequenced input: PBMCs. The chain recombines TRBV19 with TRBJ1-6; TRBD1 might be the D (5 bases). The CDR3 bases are TGTGCCAGTAGCAGAACGGACATTGGGAATTCACCCCTCCACTTT. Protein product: CASSRTDIGNSPLHF.